This TCR beta chain was recorded in a study of cytomegalovirus exposure and HLA in healthy donors. In the study overall: Early on, a data release was issued that held roughly 80 million unique TCRs from HLA-typed donors. General study findings and limits: Upon later analysis, TCR association rates were observed to vary by HLA locus, being highest for DRB1 and lowest for HLA-C.

On this clone: The antigen remains undetermined.

PCR used 60 Vbeta primers and 13 Jbeta primers. Only in-frame clones appear in the TCRdb table, and some are missing; sequencing was by immunoSEQ multiplex PCR. The data contain 63,000 or so clones, about four fifths of them singletons. Germline V CDR1 and CDR2: SGHRS, YFSETQ. The CDR3 is made up of 14 amino acids. Trimming cost V 4 bases and J 5 bases; bases outside gene matches: 2. Sequencing was done on a sample of PBMCs. The receptor comes from a woman in her thirties in good health and CMV-seronegative. The chain couples TRBV5-1 to TRBJ2-3, with 12 bases fitting TRBD2. This CDR3 is CASSAGLAGDTQYF. As DNA, the CDR3 is TGCGCCAGCAGCGCGGGACTAGCGGGAGATACGCAGTATTTT.